The sample holds a few counts of the clone carrying this T cell receptor (beta chain). The CDR3 extends over 13 amino acids. J lost 7 bases, V lost 2 bases, and 0 bases had no gene match. CDR1 is ENHRY, CDR2 SYGVKD, per germline. The sample originates from a study of blood T cell repertoires in COVID-19. Overall study: There were acute and convalescent COVID-19 samples, and they came from the United States, Italy and Spain.

TCRdb's copy holds only in-frame clones and misses some; the assay was immunoSEQ multiplex PCR. The sample carries 60,000 or so clones, approximately 80% recorded once. The material sequenced was peripheral blood. V is TRBV10-3 and J is TRBJ1-5, with 9 bases matching TRBD1. The sequence came from a man aged 25-40 years with COVID-19, enrolled during active disease. In nucleotides, the CDR3 is TGTGCCATCAGTGAGGGACAGGGGCAGCCCCAGCATTTT. It specifies CAISEGQGQPQHF.